This TCR beta chain was documented in a study of T-cell memory formation after mild COVID-19. 5'RACE primed at constant segments yielded TCR alpha and TCR beta cDNA libraries bearing sample barcodes and UMIs. In TCRdb, the 5' RACE reads were re-called with MiXCR into one record per CDR3 protein. In the table there are 200,000 to 300,000 distinct CDR3 sequences, around 15% of which are singletons. Germline lookup yields CDR1 SEHNR and CDR2 FQNEAQ (reference sequence). The CDR3 spans 12 residues. The V and J ends lost 1 base and 12 bases respectively, with 7 bases between them. The rearrangement uses TRBV7-9 and TRBJ1-6; D remains ambiguous. This TCR was sampled from a man between 18 and 35 years old who had mild COVID-19 (a few samples of this study predate the infection). Cell type and time point are not known. Material: PBMCs or a T cell subset sorted from them (not recorded which). CDR3 coding DNA: TGTGCCAGCAGCTTAGGAGTCGGACCCCTCCACTTT. Its translation is CASSLGVGPLHF.